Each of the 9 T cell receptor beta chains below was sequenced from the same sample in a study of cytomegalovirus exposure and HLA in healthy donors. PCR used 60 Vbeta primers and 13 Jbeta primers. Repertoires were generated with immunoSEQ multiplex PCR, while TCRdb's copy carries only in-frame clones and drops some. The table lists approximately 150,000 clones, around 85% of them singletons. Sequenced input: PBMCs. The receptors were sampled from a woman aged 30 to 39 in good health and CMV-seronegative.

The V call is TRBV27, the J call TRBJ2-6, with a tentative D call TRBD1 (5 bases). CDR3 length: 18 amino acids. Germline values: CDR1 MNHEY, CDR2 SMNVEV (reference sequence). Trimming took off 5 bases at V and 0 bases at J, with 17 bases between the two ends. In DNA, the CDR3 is TGTGCCAGCAGTGTTGAGGCAGGGCCTAGCTCTGGGGCCAACGTCCTGACTTTC. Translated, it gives CASSVEAGPSSGANVLTF.

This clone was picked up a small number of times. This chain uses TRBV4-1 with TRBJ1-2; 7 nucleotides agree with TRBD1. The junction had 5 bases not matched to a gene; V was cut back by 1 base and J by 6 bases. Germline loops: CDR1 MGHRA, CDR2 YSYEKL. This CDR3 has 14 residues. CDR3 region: CASSQAPGQNGYTF. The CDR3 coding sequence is TGCGCCAGCAGCCAAGCTCCGGGACAGAATGGCTACACCTTC.

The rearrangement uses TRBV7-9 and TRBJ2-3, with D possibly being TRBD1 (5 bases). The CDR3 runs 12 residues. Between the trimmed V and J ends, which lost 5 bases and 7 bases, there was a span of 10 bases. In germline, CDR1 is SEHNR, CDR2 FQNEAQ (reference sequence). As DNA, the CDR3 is TGTGCCAGCAGCCGAGACAGAAATACGCAGTATTTT. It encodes CASSRDRNTQYF.

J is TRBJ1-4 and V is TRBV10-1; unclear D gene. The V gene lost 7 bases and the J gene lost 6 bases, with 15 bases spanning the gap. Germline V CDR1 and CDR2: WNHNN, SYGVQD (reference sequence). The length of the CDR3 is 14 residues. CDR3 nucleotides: TGCGCCAGCACCCCCAGGAGGGTGCATGAAAAACTGTTTTTT. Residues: CASTPRRVHEKLFF.

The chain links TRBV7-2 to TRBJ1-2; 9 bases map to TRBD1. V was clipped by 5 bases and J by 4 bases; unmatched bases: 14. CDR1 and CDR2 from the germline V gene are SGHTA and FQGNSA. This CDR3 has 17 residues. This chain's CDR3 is CASSQAPNRGQSYGYTF. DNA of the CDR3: TGTGCCAGCAGCCAGGCCCCAAACAGGGGGCAGAGCTATGGCTACACCTTC.

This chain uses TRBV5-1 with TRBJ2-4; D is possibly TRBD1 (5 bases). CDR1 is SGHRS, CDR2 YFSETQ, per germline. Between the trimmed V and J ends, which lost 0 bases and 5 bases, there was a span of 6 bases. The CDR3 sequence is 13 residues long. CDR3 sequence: CASSLEGENIQYF. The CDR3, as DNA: TGCGCCAGCAGCTTGGAAGGGGAAAACATTCAGTACTTC.

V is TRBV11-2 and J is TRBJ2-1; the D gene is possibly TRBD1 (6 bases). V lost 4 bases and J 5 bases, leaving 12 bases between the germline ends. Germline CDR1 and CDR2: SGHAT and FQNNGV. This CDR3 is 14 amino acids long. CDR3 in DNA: TGTGCCAGCAGCTCCTCGGACAGACACAATGAGCAGTTCTTC. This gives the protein CASSSSDRHNEQFF.

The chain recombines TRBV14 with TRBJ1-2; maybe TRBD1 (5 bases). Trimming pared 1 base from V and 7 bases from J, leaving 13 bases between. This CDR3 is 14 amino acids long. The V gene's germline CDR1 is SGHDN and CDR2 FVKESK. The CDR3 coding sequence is TGTGCCAGCAGCCAAGCGCTTTCCGGGGGTGGCTACACCTTC. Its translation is CASSQALSGGGYTF.

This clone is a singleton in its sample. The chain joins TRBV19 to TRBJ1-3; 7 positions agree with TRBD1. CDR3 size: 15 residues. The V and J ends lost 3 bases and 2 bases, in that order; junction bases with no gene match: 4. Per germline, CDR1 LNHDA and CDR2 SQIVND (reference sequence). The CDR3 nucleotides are TGTGCCAGTAGTATGGGAGGACAGGCTGGAAACACCATATATTTT. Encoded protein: CASSMGGQAGNTIYF.